Following are 22 T cell receptor beta chains from one sample sequenced in a study of blood T cell repertoires in COVID-19. The table came from immunoSEQ multiplex PCR; TCRdb's copy has only in-frame clones and leaves some out. The repertoire holds around 170,000 clones, less than 90% seen once, with about 6.5% in the top ten. Sequenced sample: peripheral blood. The receptors were gathered from a woman between 40 and 50 years old with acute or convalescent COVID-19.

This rearrangement joins TRBV11-3 to TRBJ2-2, with no clear D. Germline loops: CDR1 SGHNT, CDR2 YENEEA. The length of the CDR3 is 14 residues. The V gene lost 5 bases and the J gene lost 6 bases, with 13 bases spanning the gap. The CDR3 nucleotides are TGTGCCAGCAGCCTCACTAACGGTGCCGGGGAGCTGTTTTTT. This codes for CASSLTNGAGELFF.

This clone appeared a few times. The chain combines TRBV5-1 with TRBJ2-7; TRBD2 is a possible D gene (5 bases). Trimming took 4 bases from V and 0 from J, leaving 11 bases between them. CDR1 is SGHRS, CDR2 YFSETQ, per germline. CDR3 size: 14 residues. The CDR3, as DNA: TGCGCCAGCAGCCCACTAGACAACTCCTACGAGCAGTACTTC. Encoded protein: CASSPLDNSYEQYF.

CDR3 protein: CASSRTGGNTGELFF. The CDR3 DNA reads TGTGCCAGCAGTCGGACAGGTGGGAACACCGGGGAGCTGTTTTTT. This chain joins TRBV2 and TRBJ2-2; 7 bases fit TRBD1. This CDR3 contains 15 residues. Germline V lookup: CDR1 SNHLY, CDR2 FYNNEI. The ends lost 5 bases at V and 1 base at J; junction bases unmatched: 4.

The genes are TRBV15 and TRBJ1-1; 7 bases fit TRBD1. The CDR3 is 18 amino acids. Trimming took 1 base from V and 3 from J; bases not matched to a gene: 14. Germline values: CDR1 LNHNV, CDR2 YYDKDF (reference sequence). The CDR3 nucleotides read TGTGCCACCAGCAGAGGTCCCCCCGGACAGGCCGGGTACACTGAAGCTTTCTTT. Translation gives CATSRGPPGQAGYTEAFF. Drawing the rest from reference TRBV15 and TRBJ1-1, the complete variable domain is DAMVIQNPRYQVTQFGKPVTLSCSQTLNHNVMYWYQQKSSQAPKLLFHYYDKDFNNEADTPDNFQSRRPNTSFCFLDIRSPGLGDTAMYLCATSRGPPGQAGYTEAFFGQGTRLTVV.

This clone was seen only a few times. The chain has TRBV6-5 and TRBJ1-6; D unresolved. Germline V gene lookup returns CDR1 MNHEY and CDR2 SVGAGI. Between the trimmed V and J ends, which lost 9 bases and 4 bases, there was a span of 13 bases. This CDR3 has 14 amino acids. Written as DNA, the CDR3 is TGTGCCAGTCAGGCTGGAATTTATAATTCACCCCTCCACTTT. Translating gives CASQAGIYNSPLHF.

V usage is TRBV28 and J usage is TRBJ1-1, with D uncertain. The CDR3 consists of 14 residues. Germline-derived CDR1 and CDR2 are MDHEN and SYDVKM. Trimming pared 7 bases from V and 6 bases from J, leaving 18 bases between. CDR3 region: CASTNYYRTPEAFF. The CDR3 nucleotides are TGTGCCAGCACCAATTATTACCGGACTCCTGAAGCTTTCTTT. The whole variable domain, remainder taken from reference TRBV28 and TRBJ1-1, is DVKVTQSSRYLVKRTGEKVFLECVQDMDHENMFWYRQDPGLGLRLIYFSYDVKMKEKGDIPEGYSVSREKKERFSLILESASTNQTSMYLCASTNYYRTPEAFFGQGTRLTVV.

The chain joins TRBV4-1 to TRBJ2-4; D remains ambiguous. V was clipped by 4 bases and J by 0 bases, with 7 bases between them. CDR3 length: 14 amino acids. CDR1 is MGHRA and CDR2 is YSYEKL in the germline V gene. CDR3: CASSPSLAKNIQYF. The CDR3 bases are TGCGCCAGCAGCCCGTCACTAGCCAAAAACATTCAGTACTTC.

The chain carries TRBV4-2 and TRBJ2-1; 7 bases are shared with TRBD1. Germline CDR1 reads LGHNA; CDR2 reads YNFKEQ. The CDR3 covers 12 residues. The V segment lost 5 bases and the J segment 8 bases; nucleotides outside the gene matches: 3. The CDR3 here is CASSDTGDEQFF. CDR3 coding DNA: TGTGCCAGCAGCGACACAGGGGATGAGCAGTTCTTC.

The V call is TRBV18, the J call TRBJ2-1, with 7 bases identical to TRBD2. CDR1 and CDR2 from the germline V gene are KGHSH and LQKENI. Trimming took 1 base from V and 4 from J; bases not matched to a gene: 4. The CDR3 is 15 amino acids. The CDR3 protein is CASSPLAGDYNEQFF. The CDR3 region has the DNA TGTGCCAGCTCACCACTAGCGGGCGATTACAATGAGCAGTTCTTC.

This clone has only one observation. V is TRBV18 and J is TRBJ2-7; 8 bases fit TRBD2. V shed 0 bases, J shed 5 bases, and the junction held 3 bases outside the gene matches. From germline, CDR1 is KGHSH and CDR2 LQKENI. This CDR3 is 14 amino acids long. The CDR3 DNA is TGTGCCAGCTCACCACCCGGGAGGGCCAACGAGCAGTACTTC. As protein: CASSPPGRANEQYF.

The chain carries TRBV27 and TRBJ2-1, with D tentatively TRBD2 (5 bases). The V and J ends lost 3 bases and 0 bases respectively, with 9 bases between them. CDR1 is MNHEY, CDR2 SMNVEV, per germline (reference sequence). The CDR3 runs 15 residues. CDR3 sequence (DNA): TGTGCCAGCAGTTTGAGCGGCTCCTCCTACAATGAGCAGTTCTTC. It specifies CASSLSGSSYNEQFF.

V gene TRBV6-5 combines with J gene TRBJ2-7, with a tentative D call TRBD1 (6 bases). V lost 7 bases and J lost 1, with 17 bases in between. Looked up from germline, CDR1 is MNHEY and CDR2 is SVGAGI. The CDR3 sequence is 15 residues long. DNA of the CDR3: TGTGCCAGCACTAATGGGCCAGGGGTTTCCTACGAGCAGTACTTC. It specifies CASTNGPGVSYEQYF.

This clone appeared a single time. At one of its ends the junction is not consistent with the germline gene, which may arise from a read error. The J gene is TRBJ2-2, the V gene TRBV11-2, with 8 bases lining up with TRBD1. Germline V gives CDR1 SGHAT, CDR2 FQNNGV. CDR3 size: 15 residues. CDR3 region: CASSRGDRNAGELFF. The DNA of the CDR3 is TGTGCCAGCAGCCGAGGGGACAGGAACGCCGGGGAGCTGTTTTTT.

The V gene is TRBV9, the J gene TRBJ2-3; 9 bases are shared with TRBD1. This CDR3 comprises 18 residues. From germline, CDR1 is SGDLS and CDR2 YYNGEE. V lost 0 bases to trimming and J lost 3 bases; unmatched junction nucleotides: 11. In DNA, the CDR3 is TGTGCCAGCAGCGTAGGGGTCGCGGGGACAGGGCCGACAGATACGCAGTATTTT. Amino acid sequence: CASSVGVAGTGPTDTQYF.

The chain joins TRBV18 to TRBJ2-3, with TRBD2 as a possible D gene (5 bases). The CDR3 covers 14 residues. Between the trimmed V and J ends, which lost 4 bases and 0 bases, there was a span of 8 bases. The germline V gene encodes CDR1 KGHSH and CDR2 LQKENI. The CDR3 DNA reads as TGTGCCAGCTCACGGAGGACCAGCACAGATACGCAGTATTTT. It yields the protein CASSRRTSTDTQYF.

This clone appeared once. The rearrangement links TRBV18 to TRBJ1-1, with TRBD1 matching over 7 bases. Germline lookup yields CDR1 KGHSH and CDR2 LQKENI. V was clipped by 2 bases and J by 6 bases; unmatched bases: 9. The length of the CDR3 is 15 residues. This CDR3 is CASSPVSGTDPEAFF. In DNA form, the CDR3 reads TGTGCCAGCTCACCAGTGAGTGGGACAGACCCTGAAGCTTTCTTT.

This clone occurred once. The J gene is TRBJ1-1, the V gene TRBV19; the D gene is possibly TRBD1 (5 bases). The CDR3 has 13 residues. Germline CDR1 and CDR2: LNHDA and SQIVND (reference sequence). Trimming took off 8 bases at V and 4 bases at J, with 14 bases between the two ends. CDR3 sequence (DNA): TGTGCCAGTGGTTGGGGGGGAGGCACTGAAGCTTTCTTT. This translates into CASGWGGGTEAFF.

The V and J genes are TRBV7-2 and TRBJ2-3, with 11 bases fitting TRBD2. The length of the CDR3 is 16 residues. The J segment lost 3 bases and the V segment lost 1 base, leaving 3 bases of the junction unmatched. Germline V gene data show CDR1 as SGHTA and CDR2 as FQGNSA. For the CDR3, the DNA is TGTGCCAGCAGCTTAGGACTAGCGGGAATAACAGATACGCAGTATTTT. Residues: CASSLGLAGITDTQYF.

CDR3 coding DNA: TGTGCCAGCAGCGTAGACCCACGCGGTGAGCAGTTCTTC. The encoded protein is CASSVDPRGEQFF. The chain combines TRBV9 with TRBJ2-1; the D is unclear. The CDR3 is 13 residues long. From germline, CDR1 is SGDLS and CDR2 YYNGEE. V shed 0 bases and J shed 9 bases, with 10 bases lying between them.

This sequence joins TRBV27 and TRBJ2-7, with TRBD2 matching 8 bases. Per the germline V gene, CDR1 is MNHEY and CDR2 is SMNVEV (reference sequence). With 3 bases clipped from V and 3 bases from J, the junction kept 7 bases outside the gene matches. This CDR3 region has 15 residues. CDR3 DNA sequence: TGTGCCAGCAGTTTTAACGGGGGGGCCTTCTACGAGCAGTACTTC. It is translated as CASSFNGGAFYEQYF.

The chain employs TRBV11-3 and TRBJ2-7, with 7 nucleotides matching TRBD1. Germline trimming cut 7 bases from V and 2 bases from J; bases unmatched to any gene: 11. CDR1 and CDR2 (germline): SGHNT, YENEEA. The CDR3 spans 15 residues. The CDR3 reads CASTQEGQEPYEQYF. CDR3 DNA: TGTGCCAGCACCCAGGAAGGACAGGAGCCCTACGAGCAGTACTTC.

The gene calls are TRBV9 and TRBJ2-7, with 7 nucleotides matching TRBD1. Germline trimming cut 3 bases from V and 4 bases from J; bases unmatched to any gene: 10. The CDR3 length is 15 residues. Germline V gene lookup returns CDR1 SGDLS and CDR2 YYNGEE. The CDR3 loop reads CASSGVDRARYEQYF. The CDR3, as DNA: TGTGCCAGCAGCGGAGTAGACAGGGCCCGATACGAGCAGTACTTC.